Detailed here is one T cell receptor (beta chain). What this receptor recognizes is not known. The input lacks base qualities; no much larger clone sits a single base away. The CDR3 goes from the cysteine to the phenylalanine over 12 residues. The only DNA kept is the CDR3, 36 bases in frame from the first base. The germline V gene encodes CDR1 ENHRY and CDR2 SYGVKD. Relative to germline, V is 5 bases shorter and J is 2 bases shorter, with 6 bases between their ends. Genomic DNA was extracted from sorted cells for sequencing of the TCRbeta CDR3 region. The immunoSEQ Assay was used to sequence the TCRbeta CDR3 regions. TCRdb obtained this table from immuneACCESS and retained in-frame rearrangements with V and J assigned. These tables miss some clones; where compared with another copy, unresolved V genes account for less than half of the shortfall, and the remainder is unexplained. This sample lists approximately 76,000 clones; 85% to 95% were detected once. The top ten clones comprise approximately 11% of the sample.

These data belong to a study of OX40 agonist ivuxolimab in advanced cancers. Regarding the research as a whole: Ivuxolimab was an agonistic, fully human IgG2 monoclonal antibody directed against OX40 (CD134), a costimulatory receptor. A male proportion of about 79% and a mean age of around 60 years, ranging from about 23 to 90, were recorded for the dose-escalation cohort. Prior anti-PD-1, anti-PD-L1 or anti-CTLA-4 therapy was permitted, and checkpoint inhibitors had been received by around 39% of dose-escalation patients. The monotherapy dose-escalation portion (N of about 57 patients) of the phase I ivuxolimab trial is reported in the paper. Intravenous ivuxolimab was administered to patients every 2 weeks at six dose levels: 0.01, 0.1, 0.3, 1.5, 3 and 10 mg/kg. Three dose-escalation patients achieved partial responses, one with hepatocellular carcinoma and two with cutaneous melanoma. Of the approximately 50 patients in dose escalation, some 20 had hepatocellular carcinoma, some 15 had melanoma, 9 had renal cell carcinoma and 9 had head and neck cancer. Peripheral TCRbeta sequencing was intended to test whether TCR sequence diversity was altered and clonal T-cell expansion was caused by ivuxolimab. The study at large found these results: After ivuxolimab, more expanded clones were found on average in CD8+ T cells than in CD4+ T cells. In the 0.1-3.0 mg/kg groups, partial responders were among the patients with the lowest normalized peripheral clonal expansion, particularly in CD8+ T cells. Antigen specificity was not determined for the clonally expanded peripheral T cells. Clonal expansion of both CD4+ and CD8+ blood T cells was observed from baseline to week 6 at doses 0.1 to 3.0 mg/kg. Low levels of normalized T-cell clonal expansion were also seen in some nonresponding patients.

The trial excluded patients who had a history of autoimmune disease or were on systemic immunosuppression. Peripheral blood for TCR sequencing was collected from all dose cohorts at baseline, on cycle 4 day 1, and on cycle 7 day 1. Samples were obtained from an open-label, multicenter, first-in-human phase I dose-escalation trial of ivuxolimab. Adults with locally advanced or metastatic melanoma, renal cell, hepatocellular, or head and neck squamous cell carcinoma were enrolled in the trial. Before TCR sequencing, CD4+ and CD8+ T cells were separately sorted from peripheral blood. Recombination linked TRBV10-3 to TRBJ2-5; the D gene remains uncertain. The material sequenced was CD4+ or CD8+ T cells sorted from blood, taken in a trial of the OX40 agonist ivuxolimab. This receptor was obtained from an adult with an advanced solid tumor such as melanoma, head and neck, liver or kidney cancer. Read as DNA, the sequence is TGTGCCATCAGTAAACCGCAAGAGACCCAGTACTTC. Protein translation: CAISKPQETQYF.